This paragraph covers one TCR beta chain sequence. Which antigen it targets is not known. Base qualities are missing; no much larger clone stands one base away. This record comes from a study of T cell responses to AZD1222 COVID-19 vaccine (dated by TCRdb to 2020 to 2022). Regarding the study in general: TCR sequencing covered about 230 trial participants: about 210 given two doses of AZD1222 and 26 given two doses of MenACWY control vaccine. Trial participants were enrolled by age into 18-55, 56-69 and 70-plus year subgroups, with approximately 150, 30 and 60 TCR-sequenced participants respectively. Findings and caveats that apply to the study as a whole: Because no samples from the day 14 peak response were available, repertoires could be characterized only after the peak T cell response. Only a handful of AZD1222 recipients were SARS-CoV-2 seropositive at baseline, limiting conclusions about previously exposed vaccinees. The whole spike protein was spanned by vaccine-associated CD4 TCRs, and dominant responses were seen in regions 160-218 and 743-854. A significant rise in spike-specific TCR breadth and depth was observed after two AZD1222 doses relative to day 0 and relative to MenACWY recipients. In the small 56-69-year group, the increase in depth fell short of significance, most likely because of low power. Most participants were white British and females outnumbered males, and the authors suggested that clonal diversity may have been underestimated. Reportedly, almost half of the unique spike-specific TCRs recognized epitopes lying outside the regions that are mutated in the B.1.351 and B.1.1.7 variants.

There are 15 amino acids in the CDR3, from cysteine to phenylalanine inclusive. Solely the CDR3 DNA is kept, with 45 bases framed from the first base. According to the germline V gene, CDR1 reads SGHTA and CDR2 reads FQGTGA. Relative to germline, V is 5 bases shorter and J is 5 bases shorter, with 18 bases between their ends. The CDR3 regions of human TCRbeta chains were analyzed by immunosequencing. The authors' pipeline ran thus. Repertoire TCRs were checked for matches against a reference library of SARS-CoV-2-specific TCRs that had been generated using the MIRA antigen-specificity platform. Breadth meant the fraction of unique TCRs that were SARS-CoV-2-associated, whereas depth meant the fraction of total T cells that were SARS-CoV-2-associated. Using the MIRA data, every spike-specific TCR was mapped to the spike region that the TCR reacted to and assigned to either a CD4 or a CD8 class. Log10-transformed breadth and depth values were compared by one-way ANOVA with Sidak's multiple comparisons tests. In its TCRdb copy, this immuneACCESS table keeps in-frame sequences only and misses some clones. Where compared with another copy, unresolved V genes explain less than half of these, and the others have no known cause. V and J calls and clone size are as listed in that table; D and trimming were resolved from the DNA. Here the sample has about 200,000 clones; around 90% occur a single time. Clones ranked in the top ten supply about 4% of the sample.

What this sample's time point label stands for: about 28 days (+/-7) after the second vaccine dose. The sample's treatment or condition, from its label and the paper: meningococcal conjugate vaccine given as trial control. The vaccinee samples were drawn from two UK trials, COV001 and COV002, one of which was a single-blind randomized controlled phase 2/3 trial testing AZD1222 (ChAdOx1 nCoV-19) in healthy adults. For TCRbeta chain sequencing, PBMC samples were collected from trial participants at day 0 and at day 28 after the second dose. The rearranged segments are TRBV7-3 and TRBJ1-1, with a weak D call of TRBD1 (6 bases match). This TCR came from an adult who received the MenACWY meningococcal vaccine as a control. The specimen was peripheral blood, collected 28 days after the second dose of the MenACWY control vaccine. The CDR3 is CASSLMGRGGTEAFF. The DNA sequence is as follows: TGTGCCAGCAGCCTTATGGGCAGGGGAGGAACTGAAGCTTTCTTT.